This T cell receptor (beta chain) was captured by sequencing in a study of shared clonotypes between healthy human individuals (dated by TCRdb to the early 2020s). About the full investigation: A couple of women and a few men aged 18 to 49 years were included in the cohort. For each donor, CD4 naive and CD4 memory were each run on three plates, CD8 naive on two plates, and CD8 memory on one plate. To estimate repertoire size and how much clonotypes are shared between individuals, the study performed deep sequencing of blood TCR repertoires from roughly five healthy adults. Libraries were prepared and TCR repertoires were sequenced by different laboratories using diverse techniques, in order to increase sequencing depth and limit assay-specific biases. Each donor's leukapheresis produced roughly between roughly 0.85 and 9.5 billion PBMCs. Paper-wide results and their limitations: Estimated clonotype richness was generally larger for naive than for memory subsets. Because the study included a small number of donors, the genetic and exposure-history diversity represented was limited. Sharing across a handful of donors was observed for around 5% of naive CD4, over 3% of naive CD8, over 2% of memory CD4, and around 0.42% of memory CD8 clonotypes. Pairwise subsampling indicated that sequencing depth was expected to affect the degree of clonotype sharing among donors. Higher generation probabilities were observed for clonotypes shared by all four sorted-subset donors than for non-shared clonotypes. Even with the large sequencing depth, rarefaction of the sorted-subset datasets indicated that sequencing was incomplete. Only blood was sampled, and tissue TCR repertoires likely differ from those in blood.

Comments on this clone: It has no known antigen specificity. Per-base quality was not reported, and no clone a single base away is much larger than it.

CD8 naive samples were CD45RO-negative cells positively selected for CCR7, giving a CD45RA+CCR7+ population that excluded TemRA cells. Donors were healthy HIV-negative adults with no recently reported acute infections or vaccinations. Every donor was a Caucasian adult residing in Nashville, Tennessee, USA. Blood was collected by leukapheresis, and PBMCs were isolated by Ficoll-Histopaque density gradient centrifugation and then cryopreserved in liquid nitrogen vapor phase. Purity and quantity of every magnetically sorted T cell population were checked by analytical flow cytometry. From each sorted fraction, genomic DNA was isolated and quantified by UV absorbance on a Nanodrop 2000c. Using the deep immunoSEQ assay, multiplex PCR amplified TCR CDR3 regions from genomic DNA. For each cell subset, the extracted genomic DNA was distributed evenly across all wells of several immunoSEQ 96-well plates, and each plate served as one replicate. Each replicate PCR for sorted subsets received about 210 ng genomic DNA, equal to about 29,000 T cell genomes. The purified libraries were quantified using a Qubit 3.0 fluorometer, sized with a Bioanalyzer 2100, and then quantified again using the KAPA Library Quantification kit. Every immunoSEQ 96-well plate was sequenced on a separate single-read 150-cycle Illumina NextSeq 550 flow cell. The study's own analysis went as follows. Because the immunoSEQ output held only junctional sequences and lacked quality scores, the filtering could not match the filtering applied to full-length reads. Sequences were annotated with PyIR, a Python wrapper for IgBLAST v1.9, and V/J genes and CDR3 were assigned using IMGT germline references. Reads were filtered out if the reads had weak V/J assignments (E-value above 1e-6), no CDR3, stop codons, out-of-frame junctions, or ambiguous translated residues. V3J clonotypes were defined as sequences sharing an identical inferred V gene, J gene, and CDR3 amino acid sequence. Percentage overlap between repertoires was calculated by dividing the number of shared unique clonotypes by the size of the smaller repertoire. Three approaches were used to assess repertoire richness: RTK rarefaction, the Chao1 estimator, and Recon v2.1 estimates of unobserved clonotypes. OLGA was used to compute generation probabilities for all TCRbeta clonotypes that the gDNA method yielded from a few donors. The source is immuneACCESS, and TCRdb retained only in-frame sequences with V and J called. Part of the clones is not carried over; for the studies checked, unresolved V genes explain less than half of this, and the remainder is unexplained. V and J calls plus clone size are reproduced from that table; the DNA served to infer D and trimming. Across this sample there are over 2,000,000 clones, with approximately 92% seen only once. 1.5% to 2% of the sample goes to the ten largest clones.

The CDR3, cysteine through phenylalanine, is 12 amino acids long. The kept DNA is CDR3 alone, 36 bases in frame from the first base. The germline ends are 12 bases apart after V is trimmed by 10 bases and J by 3 bases. The germline V gene provides CDR1 SNHLY and CDR2 FYNNEI. The rearrangement joined TRBV2 to TRBJ1-1; matching of 5 bases hints at TRBD1 as the D gene. This TCR was recovered from a man aged 18 to 35 in good health. Some clones in this sample may be carry-over from other donors' samples. The material sequenced was naive CD8+ T cells from PBMCs. The cell subset or site label here, explained by the study, means: CD45RA+CCR7+. CDR3 region: CAISWGDTEAFF. At the DNA level, the sequence is TGTGCCATCTCCTGGGGGGACACTGAAGCTTTCTTT.